The next 8 T cell receptor beta chains were all read from a single sample in a study of Ad26.COV2.S vaccination and SARS-CoV-2 variants. The method was immunoSEQ multiplex PCR; TCRdb's version includes in-frame clones alone and lacks a portion of them. In the table there are roughly 700,000 clones, 89% of which are singletons. Sample treatment: roughly 20 received Ad26.COV2.S at low or high dose, single or two shots; a few received placebo; per-sample allocation not given. Specimen acquisition occurred on day 63 following the initial vaccine or placebo injection. Material: peripheral blood, obtained in a trial of Ad26.COV2.S vaccine versus placebo. Source of these receptors: a person between 18 and 65 years old who received the Ad26.COV2.S COVID-19 vaccine or a placebo.

The chain uses TRBV6-5 and TRBJ2-7, with D hard to call. This CDR3 region has 11 residues. The germline gives CDR1 MNHEY, CDR2 SVGAGI. V lost 7 bases to trimming and J lost 4 bases, with 8 bases between them. In DNA, the CDR3 is TGTGCCAGCAAGGTGGAGTACGAGCAGTACTTC. It is translated as CASKVEYEQYF.

The chain combines TRBV4-2 with TRBJ2-5, with TRBD2 matching over 13 bases. Germline lookup yields CDR1 LGHNA and CDR2 YNFKEQ. CDR3 length equals 17 residues. V was pared by 4 bases and J by 8 bases, with 13 bases of the junction left unmatched. The CDR3 loop reads CASSPGGTSGAFPTQYF. CDR3 bases: TGTGCCAGCAGCCCCGGAGGGACTAGCGGGGCCTTTCCTACCCAGTACTTC.

This sequence joins TRBV7-2 and TRBJ1-5; a possible D gene is TRBD1 (5 bases). V lost 1 base to trimming and J lost 4 bases, with 14 bases between them. Germline V gene sequence: CDR1 SGHTA, CDR2 FQGNSA. CDR3 length equals 16 residues. In DNA form, the CDR3 reads TGTGCCAGCAGCTTAGTTAGTGGGGGGGTAAATCAGCCCCAGCATTTT. Residues: CASSLVSGGVNQPQHF.

In DNA, the CDR3 is TGTGCCAGCAGCCAAGATATGAGGACAGATACGCAGTATTTT. Protein product: CASSQDMRTDTQYF. This chain links TRBV4-2 with TRBJ2-3; D ambiguous. Germline V gives CDR1 LGHNA, CDR2 YNFKEQ. V lost 0 bases, J lost 3 bases, and 7 bases lay in between. There are 14 residues in the CDR3.

The J gene is TRBJ2-7, the V gene TRBV18, with D possibly being TRBD1 (6 bases). CDR1 and CDR2 (germline): KGHSH, LQKENI. This CDR3 is 14 amino acids long. The V end was cut by 6 bases, the J end by 2 bases, with 14 bases between. The CDR3 nucleotides are TGTGCCAGCTCCTCGGACAGTACCGCCTACGAGCAGTACTTC. It translates to CASSSDSTAYEQYF.

The chain uses TRBV6-5 and TRBJ1-4, with D unclear. Trimming removed 6 bases from V and 0 bases from J, with 11 bases in between. CDR1 is MNHEY and CDR2 is SVGAGI in the germline V gene. The CDR3 is 15 residues long. This CDR3 is CASSLDIATNEKLFF. CDR3 nucleotide sequence: TGTGCCAGCAGCCTTGACATTGCAACTAATGAAAAACTGTTTTTT.

The J gene is TRBJ2-1, the V gene TRBV25-1, with 12 bases aligning to TRBD2. CDR3 length: 15 residues. Per the germline V gene, CDR1 is MGHDK and CDR2 is SYGVNS. V gave up 5 bases and J gave up 6 bases; unmatched junction bases: 5. CDR3 in amino acids: CASSRASGRVNEQFF. The CDR3 DNA is TGTGCCAGCAGTCGGGCTAGCGGGAGGGTCAATGAGCAGTTCTTC.

CDR3 DNA: TGCGCCAGCAGCTTCTCCGGGGCCACTGAAGCTTTCTTT. Protein product: CASSFSGATEAFF. The V call is TRBV5-1, the J call TRBJ1-1; perhaps TRBD1 as D (5 bases). Germline CDR1 is SGHRS and CDR2 is YFSETQ. Deletions cut 2 bases from V and 4 bases from J, with 9 bases between. The CDR3 length is 13 residues.